This T cell receptor beta chain appears in the sequencing data of a study of cytomegalovirus exposure and HLA in healthy donors (TCRdb year 2017). Context from the whole study: An earlier analysis of roughly 630 of the donors reported roughly 300 Gb of sequence data and 117 million unique TCR beta sequences from about 180 million T cells. HLA typing included class I and class II loci at four-digit resolution. The study used immunosequencing to profile the T cell repertoires of around 600 subjects and linked those repertoires to cytomegalovirus serostatus. To decide whether each TCR beta V gene segment behaved as functional or pseudogenic, an earlier analysis of some 540 of the donors relied on high-throughput TCR beta sequencing. Donor age, sex, ethnicity and CMV serostatus were compiled together with the repertoire data. Typing coverage differed by locus: A, B, C, DRB1 and DQB1 were typed in about 629-640 donors, DQA1 in 522, DPA1 in 606, and DPB1 in roughly 450. Approximately 300 gigabases of sequencing data and around 80 million unique TCR sequences made up an early release that covered about 640 HLA-typed donors. On average, around 200,000 unique TCR beta nucleotide sequences were sequenced per donor among a few hundred genotyped donors of the cohort, with roughly a sixth of those sequences being non-productive. Among the roughly 410 genotyped donors, approximately 82% belonged to the genetic ancestry cluster associated with self-reported Caucasian donors. Because of strong linkage in the cohort, roughly five DR-DQ haplotypes were treated as single units for association and clustering. The study aimed to test whether signatures of past pathogen exposure could be identified by cataloging public T cell receptors. Every repertoire in the discovery cohort had been generated on one and the same sequencing platform. In a later genetic analysis, genome-wide SNP genotypes for about three fifths of the roughly 670 donors were used, and that subset was treated as a discovery cohort. Along with the approximately 600-subject first cohort, a separate validation cohort of around 120 different subjects was used. A later analysis re-analyzed previously published TCR beta repertoires from 600 to 850 donors and added high-resolution HLA genotyping to study TCR occurrence patterns. To predict cytomegalovirus infection status, the study combined high-throughput TCR immunosequencing, statistical association of individual TCRs with disease status, and machine learning. In the later analysis, no new phenotypic data were used to find candidate immune exposures; instead, reliance was placed on TCR beta sequences and their occurrence across donors. Overall study results and their limits: A later analysis found that HLA-associated TCR beta chains were more clonally expanded and had lower generation probabilities than equally common non-associated chains. The earlier analysis of about 600 of the donors excluded around 17 rarely observed V segments, including chromosome 9 orphons, because counts were too low. A later analysis found that TCR association rates varied across HLA loci, with DRB1 alleles showing the most associated TCRs and HLA-C alleles the fewest. Linkage disequilibrium might explain the correlated functional status among segregating V segments, but an unknown experimental factor could not be excluded. Most TCR sequences were observed very rarely across donors, whereas some public TCRs were present in many individuals. Because the 87-base-pair reads could not distinguish some IMGT-functional V segments, including TRBV6-2 and TRBV6-3, those segments were excluded. The authors suggested that the approach could potentially be extended to other disease states and immunological phenotypes. Because HLA typing was missing for some donors at each locus, association tests included only the typed subset. A further reported finding was that TCR beta sequences accurately predicted the HLA-A and HLA-B alleles for most subjects in the first cohort. Several of the top co-occurrence clusters appeared to be linked to parvovirus B19, influenza, CMV and Epstein-Barr virus, according to a later analysis. An earlier analysis of 587 of the donors showed that most TCR beta V segments appeared in productive rearrangements either about 87% or about 30% of the time, which broadly matched IMGT annotations. In the study, approximately 150 TCR beta chains were listed as associated with cytomegalovirus. Strong co-occurrence of HLA alleles, especially DR and DQ, made assigning TCR associations to individual alleles difficult. Specific HLA alleles were associated with roughly 16,000 TCR beta sequences at a false discovery rate of 0.05 in a later analysis. In vitro tests confirmed that a few of the cytomegalovirus-associated TCR beta chains recognize cytomegalovirus antigens. V-gene and J-gene trimming of TCR beta chains was associated with a missense DCLRE1C variant in a later genetic analysis, and the association was replicated in an independent cohort. In both the original and validation cohorts, the classifier was reported to diagnose cytomegalovirus status with high specificity and sensitivity. Only TCR beta chains were sequenced in this cohort, and the absence of alpha or paired-chain data limited detectable features. In a later analysis, most CMV-associated TCR beta chains were found to appear HLA-restricted, with HLA associations seemingly driven largely by CMV exposure. The only immune exposure information available for the cohort was CMV serostatus. The sequencing pipeline was judged likely to have produced a cluster of highly shared sequence variants as a technical artifact. According to a later genetic analysis, donors in an Asian-associated ancestry cluster had fewer N-insertions in productive TCRs than the roughly 700-donor mean. The presence/absence analyses assumed that sequencing depth was roughly uniform across donors, and that assumption may not be true.

The cohort was made up of 666 healthy bone marrow donors. Cohort members were all nominally healthy when sampled, although unrecorded immune exposures were likely present. The donor was CMV seronegative and belonged to the group of 380 or so seronegative cohort members. A peripheral blood sample was collected from each donor, and TCR beta sequencing was performed on peripheral blood mononuclear cells. The Qiagen DNeasy Blood Extraction Kit was used to extract genomic DNA from the blood cell samples. Comment on this clone: What this receptor recognizes is not known. Base qualities are not recorded, but no much larger clone differs from it by a single base.

CDR1 SGHTA and CDR2 FQGNSA are derived from the germline V gene. V ends up 3 bases short and J 8 bases short, with an unmatched junction base count of 5. The CDR3 goes from the cysteine to the phenylalanine over 14 residues. The sequence is cut down to CDR3 DNA, 42 bases in frame from base 1. The library was built by means of the immunoSEQ multiplex PCR assay. For the multiplex PCR, a mixture combining 60 forward primers for TCR Vbeta segments and 13 reverse primers for TCR Jbeta segments was used. A multiplex PCR assay on genomic DNA amplified the CDR3 region of rearranged TCR beta genes. The amplified TCR beta libraries were sequenced on the Illumina HiSeq System as 87-base-pair reads. The authors processed their data as follows. In a later analysis, tens of millions of unique TCR beta chains were counted across the approximately 670 repertoires, and around 10 million of these chains were shared by at least two donors. A nearest-neighbor algorithm error-corrected the raw reads and collapsed the reads into unique sequences, merging closely related sequences to remove PCR and sequencing errors. CDR3 sequences were aligned to IMGT reference sequences to assign V, D and J gene segments. For a sequence to be retained, a match of at least six nucleotides was required to both a V gene segment and a J gene segment. A rearrangement was called productive if the CDR3 had no stop codons and remained in frame with V and J, and every other rearrangement was called non-productive. Following IMGT convention, CDR3 was defined as the stretch from the second conserved V-encoded cysteine up to the conserved J-encoded phenylalanine. The earlier analysis of about 610 of the donors excluded sequences that lacked an unambiguous match to a single V gene segment. An earlier analysis of a few hundred of the donors called V segments functional above 56.7% productive rearrangements and segregating when the between-donor standard deviation exceeded 5%. A statistical classification framework was developed to diagnose cytomegalovirus status using the catalog of TCR beta chain sequences. In a later analysis, TCR nucleotide sequences were compared against IMGT/GENE-DB human TR gene sequences so that V and J genes could be assigned. Using the TCRdist pipeline, a later analysis assigned CDR3 sequences along with most-parsimonious VDJ recombination scenarios. A later analysis defined each TCR beta chain by its CDR3 amino acid sequence plus V-gene family, and excluded reads lacking a unique V-gene family. A later analysis removed 550 to 650 highly shared, low-generation-probability nucleotide sequences to deal with suspected cross-contamination and a sequencing artifact. For each public chain, a later analysis derived a clonal expansion index from normalized ranks of inferred template counts within each repertoire. Generation probabilities in a later analysis came from a VDJ recombination model fitted to out-of-frame rearrangements, and those results were checked against IGoR. Hypergeometric tests were used in a later analysis to score TCR-TCR, TCR-HLA and TCR-CMV co-occurrence, with a repertoire-size bias correction applied to the TCR pairs. A later analysis estimated false discovery rates by permuting HLA or CMV assignments 20 times. In a later analysis, co-occurring TCRs were grouped using DBSCAN, with TCRdist sequence similarity added in when clustering inside HLA-allele-positive subsets. Repertoires with fewer than 30,000 or more than 120,000 public chains were left out of co-occurrence clustering, as were several repertoires with anomalous nucleotide sharing. As stored in TCRdb, this immuneACCESS dataset retains in-frame rearrangements with V and J assigned. A fraction of the clones does not appear; measured against another copy, unresolved V genes explain less than half of the discrepancy, and the remainder lacks a known reason. V, J and clone size are taken as reported in that table, and D and trimming were inferred from the DNA itself. In this sample the table shows about 110,000 clones, around 85% of which occur a single time. The ten largest account for roughly 3.7% of the sample.

This receptor was obtained from a man in his 60s in good health and CMV-seronegative. This chain is built from TRBV7-2 and TRBJ2-1, with TRBD2 identical over 9 junction bases. Sequencing was performed on PBMCs. The CDR3 here reads CASSFSGGGYEQFF. The DNA sequence is TGTGCCAGCAGCTTTAGCGGGGGTGGGTATGAGCAGTTCTTC. Joined to the reference TRBV7-2 and TRBJ2-1 proteins, this CDR3 gives the full variable domain: GAGVSQSPSNKVTEKGKDVELRCDPISGHTALYWYRQSLGQGLEFLIYFQGNSAPDKSGLPSDRFSAERTGGSVSTLTIQRTQQEDSAVYLCASSFSGGGYEQFFGPGTRLTVL.